This T cell receptor (beta chain) was captured in a study of blood T cell repertoires in COVID-19 (dated by TCRdb to about 2020). General notes on the study: Collaborator samples came from the United States, Italy and Spain and covered acute and convalescent phases of COVID-19. The material from the prospective study consisted of cDNA or gDNA derived from T cells, B-cell-depleted T cells, or PBMCs. Subjects who had been exposed to COVID-19, were actively infected with it, or had recovered from it provided the deeply sampled blood TCRbeta repertoires that made up the dataset. The repertoires were made available in a free public database intended to serve as a resource for research on the immune response to SARS-CoV-2. Samples came from the ongoing ImmuneRACE study (first 160 participants) plus 1,254 subjects from 6 global collaborators. A de-identified subject ID, COVID-19 status, age in years and sex were almost always included in the sample metadata. Where available, HLA class I and class II types were taken from metadata supplied by the sample provider and were not determined by assay-based typing.

General findings and caveats noted by the study authors: How much clinical and demographic metadata was included differed by source and by participant, and the metadata was provided uncurated.

Whole blood was collected in K2EDTA tubes by collaborating institutions according to the institutions' own protocols. For TCRbeta analysis, collaborators shipped samples as frozen whole blood, isolated PBMCs, or DNA extracted from either of those sample types. Turning to this clone: Its antigen is still unknown. No base quality information exists; no much larger clone differs at one position.

The immunoSEQ Assay, a bias-controlled multiplex PCR, was used to amplify TCRbeta CDR3 regions from genomic DNA. The authors' analysis ran thus. The number of nucleated cells in each sample was estimated from the amplification of reference gene primers within the assay. To quantify the absolute abundance of each unique TCRbeta CDR3 rearrangement, sequence reads were collapsed and filtered. Productive Simpson clonality was computed per sample as the square root of Simpson's diversity index over productive rearrangements. Sourced from immuneACCESS, this table was stored by TCRdb with only in-frame sequences that have V and J called. A share of the clones is absent; for the studies checked, an unresolved V gene accounts for under half, and the remainder has no known explanation. That table gives V, J and clone size, and the DNA gave D and trimming. This sample is represented by 40,000 to 55,000 clones; 80% to 85% of them were singletons. About 14% of the sample rests with the top ten.

The sequence came from a human donor with acute or convalescent COVID-19. The donor label of this sample is uncertain. Sequenced: peripheral blood.

The CDR3 sequence is CAITRDRTTEAFF. In nucleotides, the sequence is TGTGCCATCACCCGGGACAGGACTACTGAAGCTTTCTTT. Here the chain combines TRBV10-3 and TRBJ1-1; a stretch of 8 junction bases matches TRBD1. Unmatched junction bases come to 6, with V trimmed by 7 bases and J by 5 bases. Sequences ENHRY (CDR1) and SYGVKD (CDR2) are obtained from the germline V gene. The CDR3 measures 13 amino acids from cysteine to phenylalanine. The CDR3 DNA has 39 bases and is translated from base 1.